This TCR beta chain was sequenced in a study of T cell repertoires in cytomegalovirus infection (dated by TCRdb to between 2018 and 2020). About the study as a whole: Donor HLA type was relevant to the analysis, because carriage of CMV infection together with the matching HLA type was indicated by public TCR beta signatures. What the study reported, not specific to this receptor: The ex vivo response was dominated by HLA-C-restricted CMV-specific TCR beta clonotypes, which also provided the single most frequent clonotype in two of eight donors. In both this cohort and an independent cohort of 350 or so donors, the cumulative frequency of public TCR beta family members distinguished carriers of CMV infection plus the relevant HLA type.

Trimming costs V 5 bases and J 2 bases, and their ends lie 21 bases apart. From the germline V gene, CDR1 is MDHEN and CDR2 is SYDVKM. CDR3 length: 17 amino acids, cysteine to phenylalanine. Only the CDR3 part of the read is kept: 51 bases, read in frame from the first base. Sequencing used an Illumina HiSeq 1500. Clones were called with MiXCR by TCRdb after fastp trimmed the public reads at Q25, and only in-frame beta chains were retained. Entries are consolidated by CDR3 protein sequence, retaining the most common genes and DNA. This sample gives 630,000 or so distinct CDR3 sequences in total; 20% to 30% of them show up just once. The top ten clonotypes cover approximately 8.2% of the sample. A note on this clonotype: Which antigen it targets is not known. No base-level quality is on record; no much larger clone is a single base apart.

The sample was CD8+ T cells from PBMCs. The V gene is TRBV28 and the J gene is TRBJ1-2; confidence is insufficient to name the D gene. This sequence was found in a human donor in good health (CMV status not recorded). Some clones in this sample may be carry-over from other donors' samples. The sequence in DNA is TGTGCCAGCAGTCCCCGGGGTCTTACAGTTTCAAACTATGGCTACACCTTC. Its translation reads: CASSPRGLTVSNYGYTF.